The clone carrying this T cell receptor (beta chain) was recorded at least ten times. These data come from a study of Graves' ophthalmopathy and Graves' hyperthyroidism. Study background: Samples of peripheral blood were obtained at initial diagnosis, prior to treatment of any kind.

Per the germline V gene, CDR1 is MNHNY and CDR2 is SVGAGI (reference sequence). CDR3 length: 15 residues. V lost 7 bases, J lost 3 bases, and 18 bases lay in between. The authors amplified TCR beta CDR3 regions from RNA transcripts. Second-round multiplex PCR followed a first-round RT-PCR using HTBI primers. TCRdb passed the multiplex PCR reads through MiXCR, listing each CDR3 protein once. This table has about 48,000 distinct CDR3 sequences, over 45% appearing once. The sequenced material came from peripheral blood. The rearrangement links TRBV6-6 to TRBJ2-5; D unclear. The TCR originated in an adult man with Graves' ophthalmopathy. This CDR3 is CASTNRWGKKETQYF. The CDR3 DNA is TGTGCCAGCACCAATAGGTGGGGTAAAAAAGAGACCCAGTACTTC.